This T cell receptor (beta chain) was identified during a study of blood T cells in healthy people across ages. General study findings and limits: A strong correlation between TCR beta diversity and naive T cell percentage was seen. When set beside aged donors, long-lived donors presented more naive CD4+ cells and higher diversity.

Each sample yielded at least 6 micrograms of PBMC total RNA. This CDR3 has 16 amino acids. Germline V gives CDR1 SGHTA, CDR2 FQGNSA. A second 7 to 11 cycle PCR used barcoded and J-beta primers. Each of the cDNA molecules was tagged by a template-switch adaptor with 12 random nucleotides. TCRdb passed the 5' RACE reads through MiXCR, listing each CDR3 protein once. This table holds some 790,000 distinct CDR3 sequences, about 30% found once. This clonotype was found once. Its specificity is unknown. Sequence at one end of the junction differs from germline and may be a read error. The sequence came from a woman over 75 in good health. The chain uses TRBV7-2 and TRBJ1-4; D is perhaps TRBD1 (6 bases). The sample consisted of blood. The CDR3 bases are TGTGCCAGCAGCTTAACGGACAGCCCAACTAATGAAAACCTGTTTTTT. Residues: CASSLTDSPTNENLFF.